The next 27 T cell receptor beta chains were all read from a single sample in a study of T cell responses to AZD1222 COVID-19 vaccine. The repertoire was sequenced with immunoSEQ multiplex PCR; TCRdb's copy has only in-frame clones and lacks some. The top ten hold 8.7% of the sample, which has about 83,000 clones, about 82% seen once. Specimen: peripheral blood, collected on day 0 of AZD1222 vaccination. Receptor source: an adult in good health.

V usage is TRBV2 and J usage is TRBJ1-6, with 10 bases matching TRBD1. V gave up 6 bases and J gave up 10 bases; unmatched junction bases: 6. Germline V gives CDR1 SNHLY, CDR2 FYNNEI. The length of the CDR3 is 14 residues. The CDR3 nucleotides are TGTGCCAGCAGGGGGGACAGGGGTGGATCACCCCTCCACTTT. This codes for CASRGDRGGSPLHF.

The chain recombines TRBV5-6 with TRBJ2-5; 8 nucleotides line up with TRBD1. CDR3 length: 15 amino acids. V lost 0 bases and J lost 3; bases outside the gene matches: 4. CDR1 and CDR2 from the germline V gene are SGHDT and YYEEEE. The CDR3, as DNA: TGTGCCAGCAGCTTGGGCCCGACAGGGGAAGAGACCCAGTACTTC. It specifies CASSLGPTGEETQYF.

CDR3 loop: CAISDRAESSPLHF. The CDR3 DNA reads as TGTGCCATCAGTGACAGGGCTGAGAGTTCACCCCTCCACTTT. The chain carries TRBV10-3 and TRBJ1-6; perhaps TRBD1 as D (5 bases). Germline loops: CDR1 ENHRY, CDR2 SYGVKD. This CDR3 has 14 residues. V was trimmed by 3 bases and J by 9 bases, leaving 12 bases between them.

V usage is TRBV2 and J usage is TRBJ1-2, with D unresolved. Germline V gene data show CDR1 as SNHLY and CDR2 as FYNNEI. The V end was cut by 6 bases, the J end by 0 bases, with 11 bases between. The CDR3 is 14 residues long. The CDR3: CASSPTLANYGYTF. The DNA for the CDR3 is TGTGCCAGCAGCCCCACCCTAGCTAACTATGGCTACACCTTC.

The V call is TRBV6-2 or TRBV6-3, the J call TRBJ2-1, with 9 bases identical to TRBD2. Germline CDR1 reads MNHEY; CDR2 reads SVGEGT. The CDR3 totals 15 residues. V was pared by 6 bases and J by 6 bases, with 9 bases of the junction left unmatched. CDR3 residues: CASSPWGSGSNEQFF. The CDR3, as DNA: TGTGCCAGCAGCCCGTGGGGTAGCGGGAGCAATGAGCAGTTCTTC.

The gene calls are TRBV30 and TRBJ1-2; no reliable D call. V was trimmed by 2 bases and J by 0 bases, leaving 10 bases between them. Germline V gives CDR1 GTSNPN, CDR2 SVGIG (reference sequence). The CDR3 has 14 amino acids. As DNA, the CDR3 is TGTGCCTGGAGTATATCCGGGACTAACTATGGCTACACCTTC. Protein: CAWSISGTNYGYTF.

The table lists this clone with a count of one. The CDR3 region has the DNA TGCGCCAGCAGCTTGCCACGGGGTCGTAATTCACCCCTCCACTTT. Translation: CASSLPRGRNSPLHF. J is TRBJ1-6 and V is TRBV5-1; D is undetermined. The germline CDR1 and CDR2 sequences are SGHRS and YFSETQ. Deletions cut 1 base from V and 6 bases from J, with 11 bases between. CDR3 size: 15 residues.

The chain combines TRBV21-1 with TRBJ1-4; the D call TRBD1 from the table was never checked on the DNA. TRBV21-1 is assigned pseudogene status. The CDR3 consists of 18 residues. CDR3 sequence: CASSTGTGGQTTNEKLFF. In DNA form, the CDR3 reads TGTGCCAGCAGCACCGGGACAGGGGGCCAAACAACTAATGAAAAACTGTTTTTT.

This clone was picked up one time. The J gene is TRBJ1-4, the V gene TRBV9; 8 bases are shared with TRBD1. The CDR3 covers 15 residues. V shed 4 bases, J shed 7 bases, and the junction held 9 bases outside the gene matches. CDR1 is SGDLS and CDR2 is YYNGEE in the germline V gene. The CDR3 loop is CASSKTQGAGEKLFF. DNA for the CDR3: TGTGCCAGCAGCAAGACCCAGGGGGCGGGTGAAAAACTGTTTTTT.

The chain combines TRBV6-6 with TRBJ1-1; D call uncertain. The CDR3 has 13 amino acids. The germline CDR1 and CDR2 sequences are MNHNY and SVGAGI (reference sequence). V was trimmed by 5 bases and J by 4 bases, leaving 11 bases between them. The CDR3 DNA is TGTGCCAGCAGTGATAGGAGTAGCACTGAAGCTTTCTTT. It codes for CASSDRSSTEAFF.

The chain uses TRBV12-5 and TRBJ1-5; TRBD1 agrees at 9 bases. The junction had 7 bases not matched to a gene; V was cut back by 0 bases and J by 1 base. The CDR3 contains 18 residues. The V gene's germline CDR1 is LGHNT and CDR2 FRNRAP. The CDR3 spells CASGLVRGGQGSNQPQHF. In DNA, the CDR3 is TGTGCTAGTGGTTTGGTGCGAGGGGGACAGGGAAGCAATCAGCCCCAGCATTTT.

The DNA for the CDR3 is TGCGCCAGCAGCCAAGGCAGACAGGGGCCGATGAACACTGAAGCTTTCTTT. This sequence encodes CASSQGRQGPMNTEAFF. The V and J genes are TRBV4-1 and TRBJ1-1, with 8 bases matching TRBD1. CDR1 is MGHRA and CDR2 is YSYEKL in the germline V gene. This CDR3 spans 17 amino acids. V lost 1 base, J lost 0 bases, and 7 bases stayed unmatched.

The CDR3 sequence is CASTPSYSGSRLYGYTF. CDR3 coding DNA: TGTGCCAGCACCCCTTCCTACTCAGGGTCGAGGCTGTATGGCTACACCTTC. This chain connects TRBV28 to TRBJ1-2, with a possible D match to TRBD1 (5 bases). The CDR3 consists of 17 residues. The V gene's germline CDR1 is MDHEN and CDR2 SYDVKM. Trimming took 7 bases from V and 5 from J, leaving 26 bases between them.

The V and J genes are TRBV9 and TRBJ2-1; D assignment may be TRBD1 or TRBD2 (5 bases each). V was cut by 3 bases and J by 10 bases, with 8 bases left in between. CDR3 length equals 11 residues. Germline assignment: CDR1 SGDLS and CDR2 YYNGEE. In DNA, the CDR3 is TGTGCCAGCAGCGCCGGGACCGAGCAGTTCTTC. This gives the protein CASSAGTEQFF.

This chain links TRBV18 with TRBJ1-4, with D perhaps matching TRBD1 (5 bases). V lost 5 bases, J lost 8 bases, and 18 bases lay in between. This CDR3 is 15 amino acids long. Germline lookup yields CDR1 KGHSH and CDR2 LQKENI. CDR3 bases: TGTGCCAGCTCATCTACTCGGGGGACCTGGGAAAAACTGTTTTTT. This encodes CASSSTRGTWEKLFF.

CDR3 loop: CASSHSRVSYNSPLHF. CDR3 in DNA: TGTGCCAGCAGCCACAGCCGGGTATCATATAATTCACCCCTCCACTTT. The chain uses TRBV9 and TRBJ1-6; D gene ambiguous. The V end lost 4 bases, the J end lost 4 bases, and 15 bases lay between the germline ends. Germline values: CDR1 SGDLS, CDR2 YYNGEE. The CDR3 has 16 amino acids.

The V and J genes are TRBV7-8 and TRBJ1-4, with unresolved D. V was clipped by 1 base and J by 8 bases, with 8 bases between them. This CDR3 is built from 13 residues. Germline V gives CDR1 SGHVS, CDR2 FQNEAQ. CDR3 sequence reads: CASSLGLAEKLFF. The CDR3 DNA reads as TGTGCCAGCAGCTTAGGGTTGGCGGAAAAACTGTTTTTT.

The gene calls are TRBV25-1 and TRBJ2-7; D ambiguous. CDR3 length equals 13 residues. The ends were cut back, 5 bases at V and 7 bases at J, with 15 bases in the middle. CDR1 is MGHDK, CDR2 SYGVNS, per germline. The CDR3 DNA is TGTGCCAGCAGTCCCCCTCACCGCGGTGAGCAGTACTTC. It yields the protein CASSPPHRGEQYF.

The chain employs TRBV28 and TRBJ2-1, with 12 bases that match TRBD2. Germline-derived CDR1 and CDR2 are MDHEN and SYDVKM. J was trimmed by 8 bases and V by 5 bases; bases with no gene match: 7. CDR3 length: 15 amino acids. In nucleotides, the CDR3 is TGTGCCAGCAGTCTAGGACTAGCGGGGTCGGATGAGCAGTTCTTC. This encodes CASSLGLAGSDEQFF.

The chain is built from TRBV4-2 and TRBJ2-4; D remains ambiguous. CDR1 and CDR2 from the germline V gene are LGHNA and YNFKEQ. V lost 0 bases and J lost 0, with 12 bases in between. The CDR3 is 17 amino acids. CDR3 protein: CASSQEWSIRAKNIQYF. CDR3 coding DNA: TGTGCCAGCAGCCAAGAGTGGTCAATCAGAGCCAAAAACATTCAGTACTTC.

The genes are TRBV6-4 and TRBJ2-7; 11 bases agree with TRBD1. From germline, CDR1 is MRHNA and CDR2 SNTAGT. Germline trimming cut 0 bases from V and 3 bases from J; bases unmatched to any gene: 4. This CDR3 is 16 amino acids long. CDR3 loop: CASSDSMGTGGYEQYF. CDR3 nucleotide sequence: TGTGCCAGCAGTGACTCGATGGGGACAGGGGGCTACGAGCAGTACTTC.

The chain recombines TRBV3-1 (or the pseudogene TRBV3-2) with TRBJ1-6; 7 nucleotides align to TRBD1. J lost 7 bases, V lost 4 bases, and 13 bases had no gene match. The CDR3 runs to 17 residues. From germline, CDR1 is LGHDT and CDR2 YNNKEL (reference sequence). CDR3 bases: TGTGCCAGCAGCCGCTTCCGTACAGGGGCTTCGAATTCACCCCTCCACTTT. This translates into CASSRFRTGASNSPLHF.

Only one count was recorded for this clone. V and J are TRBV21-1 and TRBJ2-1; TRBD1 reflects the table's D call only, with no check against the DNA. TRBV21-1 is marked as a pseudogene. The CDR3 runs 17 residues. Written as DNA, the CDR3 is TGTGCCAGCAGCTCCTCGCAGGGGACCAGCTCCTACAATGAGCAGTTCTTC. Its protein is CASSSSQGTSSYNEQFF.

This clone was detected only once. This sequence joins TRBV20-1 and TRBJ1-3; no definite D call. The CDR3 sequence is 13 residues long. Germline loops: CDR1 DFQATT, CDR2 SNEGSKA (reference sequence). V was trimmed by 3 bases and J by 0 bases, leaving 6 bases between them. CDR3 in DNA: TGCAGTGCTAGTGTCACCTCTGGAAACACCATATATTTT. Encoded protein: CSASVTSGNTIYF.

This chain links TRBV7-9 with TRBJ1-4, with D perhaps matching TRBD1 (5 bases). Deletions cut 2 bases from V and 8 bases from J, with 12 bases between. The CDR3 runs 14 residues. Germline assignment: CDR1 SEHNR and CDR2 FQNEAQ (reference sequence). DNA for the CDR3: TGTGCCAGCAGCTTAAGTCGGGGGTACGAAAAACTGTTTTTT. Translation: CASSLSRGYEKLFF.

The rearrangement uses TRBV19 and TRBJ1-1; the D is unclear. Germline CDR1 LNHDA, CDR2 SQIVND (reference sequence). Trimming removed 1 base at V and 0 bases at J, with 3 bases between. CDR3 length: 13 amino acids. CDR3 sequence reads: CASSIVLNTEAFF. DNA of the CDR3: TGTGCCAGTAGTATAGTTCTGAACACTGAAGCTTTCTTT.

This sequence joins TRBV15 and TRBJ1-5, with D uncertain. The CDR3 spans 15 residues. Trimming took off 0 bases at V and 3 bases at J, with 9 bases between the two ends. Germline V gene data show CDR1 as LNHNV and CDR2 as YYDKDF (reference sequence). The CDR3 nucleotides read TGTGCCACCAGCAGAGAGATAACAGTCAATCAGCCCCAGCATTTT. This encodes CATSREITVNQPQHF.